These T cell receptor beta chains were read from a single sample in a study of regulatory T cells in long-lasting Graves disease. TCRdb reprocessed the multiplex PCR reads via MiXCR and lists one record per CDR3 protein. The sample has roughly 400,000 distinct CDR3 sequences, 20% to 25% seen once. The sample consisted of peripheral blood mononuclear cells (PBMCs), taken when the disease was refractory, from a patient treated with antithyroid drugs. These receptors were obtained from a female donor with Graves disease. The CDR3 runs from the conserved cysteine through the conserved F or W. Each record gives: D gene, clone size, J gene, V gene, CDR3 DNA, CDR3 protein. A D gene is named only where the DNA matches it firmly. Expanded clones are given a class, and other clones once, few, many or no size at all.

TRBD2	many	TRBJ2-2	TRBV7-2	TGTGCCAGCAGCTCCGGGACTAGCACCGGGGAGCTGTTTTTT	CASSSGTSTGELFF
NA	once	TRBJ1-6	TRBV30	TGTGCCTGGAGTCCGTTGGACAGAAATAATTCACCCCTCCACTTT	CAWSPLDRNNSPLHF
NA	NA	TRBJ2-5	TRBV28	TGTGCCAGCAGTCCACCGGGACAGCGGGGGTTGGAGACCCAGTACTTC	CASSPPGQRGLETQYF
TRBD2	NA	TRBJ2-5	TRBV2	TGTGCCAGCAGAGTGGGTAGCGGGAGTTGGGTAGAGACCCAGTACTTC	CASRVGSGSWVETQYF
NA	NA	TRBJ2-7	TRBV5-4	TGTGCCAGCAGCTTGGGGGGTATCGAGCAGTACTTC	CASSLGGIEQYF
NA	many	TRBJ1-2	TRBV28	TGTGCCAGCAGTCCAATCGCCAATTTTTATGGCTACACCTTC	CASSPIANFYGYTF
TRBD1	many	TRBJ1-2	TRBV11-1	TGTGCCAGCAGCCCTGGGGACAGGGTGGAAGACTATGGCTACACCTTC	CASSPGDRVEDYGYTF
NA	NA	TRBJ2-6	TRBV29-1	TGCAGCGTTGAAGAGGTCAGCTCTGGGGCCAACGTCCTGACTTTC	CSVEEVSSGANVLTF
NA	few	TRBJ1-1	TRBV30	TGTGCCTGGAGTGTAACGAGGGGGACTGAAGCTTTCTTT	CAWSVTRGTEAFF
NA	many	TRBJ1-5	TRBV27	TGTGCCAGCAGTCCTAGGAGGGGGGGCGCGGGCAATCAGCCCCAGCATTTT	CASSPRRGGAGNQPQHF
TRBD1	many	TRBJ1-2	TRBV14	TGTGCCAGCGGCCAGGACAGGCGGAGTGGCTACACCTTC	CASGQDRRSGYTF
TRBD1	many	TRBJ2-7	TRBV11-2	TGTGCCAGCAGCTCAGGGTGGCGGACAGGGCGCCCCTACGAGCAGTACTTC	CASSSGWRTGRPYEQYF
NA	NA	TRBJ2-7	TRBV6-2/TRBV6-3	TGTGCCAGCAGTGGAGGGACTGTCCGTTACGAGCAGTACTTC	CASSGGTVRYEQYF
NA	NA	TRBJ2-2	TRBV3-1	TGTGCCAGCAGCCAAGATATCGTTTGGGGCAGGGATGGTGTGGACACCGGGGAGCTGTTTTTT	CASSQDIVWGRDGVDTGELFF
NA	NA	TRBJ1-3	TRBV2	TGTGCCAGCAGTGAATGGGGGTCTGGAAACACCATATATTTT	CASSEWGSGNTIYF
TRBD2	many	TRBJ2-7	TRBV5-6	TGTGCCAGCAGTCGTTGGACTAGAGGTCTCTACGAGCAGTACTTC	CASSRWTRGLYEQYF
NA	few	TRBJ2-3	TRBV24-1	TGTGCCACCAGTGATTCTCGGACTCAGGGTACGCAGTATTTT	CATSDSRTQGTQYF
NA	many	TRBJ2-7	TRBV12-3/TRBV12-4	TGTGCCAGCACTCTCGACCCTGGGCCCTACGAGCAGTACTTC	CASTLDPGPYEQYF
NA	few	TRBJ1-1	TRBV19	TGTGCCAGTAGTATAGTACGGGGGCTGGGGTCTGAAGCTTTCTTT	CASSIVRGLGSEAFF
NA	many	TRBJ2-5	TRBV29-1	TGCAGCTCCGTAGCGGCACAAGAGACCCAGTACTTC	CSSVAAQETQYF
NA	NA	TRBJ1-2	TRBV6-1	TGTGCCAGCAGCAAAGGGGGGGCTAACTATGGCTACACCTTC	CASSKGGANYGYTF
NA	NA	TRBJ1-6	TRBV19	TGTGCCAGTAGCTCCCGGAGCTCCTATAATTCACCCCTCCACTTT	CASSSRSSYNSPLHF
TRBD2	NA	TRBJ2-7	TRBV30	TGTGCCTGGACCAGGGAGGGGTCGGGGAACGAGCAGTACTTC	CAWTREGSGNEQYF
TRBD2	NA	TRBJ2-1	TRBV20-1	TGCAGTGCCACCGGGACTAGCGGATCCTACAATGAGCAGTTCTTC	CSATGTSGSYNEQFF
NA	few	TRBJ1-1	TRBV11-3	TGTGCCAGCAGCTTAGCCCCGTTAGCTGAAGCTTTCTTT	CASSLAPLAEAFF
NA	many	TRBJ2-7	TRBV6-9	TGTGCCAGCAGTTACTCCCTCGGACACGATTACGAGCAGTACTTC	CASSYSLGHDYEQYF
NA	many	TRBJ2-5	TRBV29-1	TGCAGCGTTGGTCCTCAAGAGACCCAGTACTTC	CSVGPQETQYF
NA	many	TRBJ1-1	TRBV29-1	TGCAGCGTCCGAGGGGCGTGGGGACTGAACACTGAAGCTTTCTTT	CSVRGAWGLNTEAFF
NA	few	TRBJ1-3	TRBV7-2	TGTGCCAGCAGCTTAGTCCCTCCAGCACTCTCTGGAAACACCATATATTTT	CASSLVPPALSGNTIYF
NA	many	TRBJ1-4	TRBV27	TGTGCCAGCAGCAGGGGTATAGGAAAACTGTTTTTT	CASSRGIGKLFF
NA	NA	TRBJ2-5	TRBV4-1	TGCGCCAGCAGCCAAGATGTAGGTTTCCCCCAGTACTTC	CASSQDVGFPQYF
NA	NA	TRBJ2-7	TRBV7-2	TGTGCCAGCAGCGGCGGGCCAGCCCTTTACGAGCAGTACTTC	CASSGGPALYEQYF
NA	NA	TRBJ1-2	TRBV5-1	TGCGCCAGCAGCTTTAGTACAGAGAACTATGGCTACACCTTC	CASSFSTENYGYTF
NA	NA	TRBJ1-3	TRBV25-1	TGTGCCAGCAGTGATGGGCCAAGTGGATTGAAGAGAAACACCATATATTTT	CASSDGPSGLKRNTIYF
TRBD2	NA	TRBJ2-7	TRBV2	TGTGCCAGCAGCAAGACTAGCGGGGTAACAAACGAGCGGTACTTC	CASSKTSGVTNERYF
NA	NA	TRBJ1-5	TRBV19	TGTGCCAGTAGTGCCGCGGGCGGCAATCAGCCCCAGCATTTT	CASSAAGGNQPQHF
NA	NA	TRBJ1-5	TRBV3-1	TGTGCCAGCAGCCAAGATTTGAATCAGCCCCAGCATTTT	CASSQDLNQPQHF
TRBD1	NA	TRBJ2-7	TRBV6-1	TGTGCCAGCAGTAAAGGGACAGCCTACGAGCAGTACTTC	CASSKGTAYEQYF
NA	few	TRBJ1-5	TRBV7-2	TGTGCCAGCAGCTTAGATCCGGATCAGCCCCAGCATTTT	CASSLDPDQPQHF